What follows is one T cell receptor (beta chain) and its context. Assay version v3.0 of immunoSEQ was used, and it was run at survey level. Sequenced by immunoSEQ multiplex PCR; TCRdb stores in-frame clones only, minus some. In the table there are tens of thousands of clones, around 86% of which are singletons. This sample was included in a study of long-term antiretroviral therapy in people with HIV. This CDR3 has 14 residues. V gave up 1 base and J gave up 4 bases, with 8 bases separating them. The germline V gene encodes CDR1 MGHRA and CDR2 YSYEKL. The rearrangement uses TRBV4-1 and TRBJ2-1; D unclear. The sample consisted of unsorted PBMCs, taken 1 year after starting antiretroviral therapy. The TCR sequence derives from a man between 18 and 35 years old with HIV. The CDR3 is CASSQGPDYNEQFF. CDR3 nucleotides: TGCGCCAGCAGCCAAGGCCCAGATTACAATGAGCAGTTCTTC.